This T cell receptor beta chain was identified in a study of T cells in Graves' hyperthyroidism and ophthalmopathy. Study-level points and caveats: Ophthalmopathy, which appeared later, was predicted by the model a median about 5.9 months before onset.

This clonotype was detected ten times or more. Its specificity is not known. The V end lost 3 bases, the J end lost 3 bases, and 18 bases lay between the germline ends. This CDR3 comprises 15 residues. Germline V gene lookup returns CDR1 DFQATT and CDR2 SNEGSKA (reference sequence). Uncontrolled infection, other autoimmune disease, pregnancy or lactation led to exclusion. The diagnoses drew upon clinical symptoms, serum thyroxine and TRAb, thyroid ultrasound and orbital computed tomography. The source material, RNA transcripts, was used to amplify TCR beta CDR3 regions. Using the HTBI primer set, a first-round RT-PCR was run on the TCR CDR3. MiXCR, run by TCRdb on the multiplex PCR reads, gives a single entry per CDR3 protein. Of about 380,000 distinct CDR3 sequences in the sample, about 13% were seen once.

The sequencing sample was made of blood. The clonotype comes from a man aged 25-40 years with Graves' hyperthyroidism that later progressed to Graves' ophthalmopathy. The V gene is TRBV20-1, the J gene TRBJ2-7; the D gene is possibly TRBD1 (5 bases). Here the CDR3 DNA reads TGCAGTGCTAGTAGTGAGGTTCCTAGGGGCTACGAGCAGTACTTC. Translating it yields CSASSEVPRGYEQYF.